This T cell receptor (beta chain) emerged from a study of T cells in pancreatic ductal adenocarcinoma. Regarding this clone: The antigen is unknown.

CDR3 length: 14 amino acids. Germline CDR1 is SGHDN and CDR2 is FVKESK. Deletions cut 4 bases from V and 4 bases from J, with 13 bases between. TCRdb's copy holds only in-frame clones and misses some; the assay was immunoSEQ multiplex PCR. The table includes about 5,000 clones, more than 70% detected once. Study-wide results and limits: Tumor and blood clonality did not differ significantly, about 0.11 versus 0.072. Tumor-versus-blood clonality comparisons may be biased toward lower tumor diversity. This surgical cohort overrepresents the minority presenting with early-stage disease. Tumor samples had fewer productive templates and 7.5 to 9.5-fold fewer unique clonotypes than blood.

Surgery without prior neoadjuvant therapy was the treatment of the selected pancreatic ductal adenocarcinoma patients. V usage is TRBV14 and J usage is TRBJ1-2; no definite D call. The sequence derives from a human donor with pancreatic ductal adenocarcinoma. Sequences were obtained from pancreatic tumor tissue. The CDR3 reads CASSPSGFSYGYTF. CDR3 nucleotide sequence: TGTGCCAGCAGCCCATCGGGTTTTAGCTATGGCTACACCTTC.